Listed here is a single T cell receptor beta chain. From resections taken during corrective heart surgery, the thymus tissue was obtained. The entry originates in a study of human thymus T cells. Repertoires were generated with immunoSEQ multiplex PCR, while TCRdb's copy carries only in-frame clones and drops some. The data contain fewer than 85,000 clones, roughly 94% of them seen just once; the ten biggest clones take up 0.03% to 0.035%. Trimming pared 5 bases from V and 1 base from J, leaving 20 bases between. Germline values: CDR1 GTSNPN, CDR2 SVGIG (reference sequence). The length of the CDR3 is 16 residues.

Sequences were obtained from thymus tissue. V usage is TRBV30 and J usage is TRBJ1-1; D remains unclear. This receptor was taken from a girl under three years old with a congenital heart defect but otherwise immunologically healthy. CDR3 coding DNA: TGTGCCTGGTCTAATATGTCTCCCCGGCCGAACACTGAAGCTTTCTTT. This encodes CAWSNMSPRPNTEAFF.